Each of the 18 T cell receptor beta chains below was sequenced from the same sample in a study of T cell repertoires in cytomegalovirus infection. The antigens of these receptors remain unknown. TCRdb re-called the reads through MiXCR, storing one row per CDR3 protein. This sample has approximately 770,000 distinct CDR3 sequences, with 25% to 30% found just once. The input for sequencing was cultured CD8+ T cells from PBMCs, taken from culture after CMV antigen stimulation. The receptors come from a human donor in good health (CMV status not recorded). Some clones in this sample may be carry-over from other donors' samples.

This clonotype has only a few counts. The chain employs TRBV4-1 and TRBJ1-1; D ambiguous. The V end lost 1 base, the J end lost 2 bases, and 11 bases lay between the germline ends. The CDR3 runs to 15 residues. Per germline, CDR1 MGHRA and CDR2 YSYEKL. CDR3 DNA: TGCGCCAGCAGCCAAGTGTTTAGAGCTAACACTGAAGCTTTCTTT. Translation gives CASSQVFRANTEAFF.

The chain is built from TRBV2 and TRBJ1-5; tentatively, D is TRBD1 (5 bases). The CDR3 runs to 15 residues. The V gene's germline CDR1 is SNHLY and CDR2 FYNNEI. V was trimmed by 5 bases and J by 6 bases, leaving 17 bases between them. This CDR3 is CASSPNPGEFQPQHF. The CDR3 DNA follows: TGTGCCAGCAGTCCCAATCCGGGGGAATTTCAGCCCCAGCATTTT.

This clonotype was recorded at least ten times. The CDR3 protein is CASSLTGPYNEQFF. The DNA of the CDR3 is TGTGCCAGCAGCTTAACGGGGCCCTACAATGAGCAGTTCTTC. The rearrangement joins TRBV7-2 to TRBJ2-1, with D perhaps TRBD1 or TRBD2 (5 bases each). Germline values: CDR1 SGHTA, CDR2 FQGNSA. V shed 2 bases and J shed 2 bases, with 7 bases lying between them. The CDR3 is 14 amino acids.

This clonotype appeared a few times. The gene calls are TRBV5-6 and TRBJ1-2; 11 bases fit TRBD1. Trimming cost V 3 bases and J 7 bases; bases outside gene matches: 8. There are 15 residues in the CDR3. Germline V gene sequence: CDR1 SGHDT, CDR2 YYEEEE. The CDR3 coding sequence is TGTGCCAGCAGCTCCGCCGGGACAGGGGGGAGTGGCTACACCTTC. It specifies CASSSAGTGGSGYTF.

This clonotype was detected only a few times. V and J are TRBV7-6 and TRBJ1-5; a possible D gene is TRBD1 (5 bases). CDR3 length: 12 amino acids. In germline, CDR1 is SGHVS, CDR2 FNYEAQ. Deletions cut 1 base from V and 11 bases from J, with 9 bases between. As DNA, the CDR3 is TGTGCCAGCAGCTTAGACAGGTCAGCCCAGCATTTT. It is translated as CASSLDRSAQHF.

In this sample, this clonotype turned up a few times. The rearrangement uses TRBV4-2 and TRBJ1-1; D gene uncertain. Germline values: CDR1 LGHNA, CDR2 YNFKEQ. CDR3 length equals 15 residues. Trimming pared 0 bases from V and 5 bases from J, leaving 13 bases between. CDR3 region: CASSQDQVMGTEAFF. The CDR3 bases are TGTGCCAGCAGCCAAGATCAGGTAATGGGGACTGAAGCTTTCTTT.

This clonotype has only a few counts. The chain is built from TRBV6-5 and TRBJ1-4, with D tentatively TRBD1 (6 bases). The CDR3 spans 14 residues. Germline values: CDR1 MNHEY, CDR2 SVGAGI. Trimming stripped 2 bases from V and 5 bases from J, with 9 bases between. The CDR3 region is CASSYGGPNEKLFF. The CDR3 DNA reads TGTGCCAGCAGTTACGGGGGGCCCAATGAAAAACTGTTTTTT.

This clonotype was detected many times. CDR3 coding DNA: TGTGCCAGCACCGAGACGCCAAGAGTCGAGACCCAGTACTTC. Translated, it gives CASTETPRVETQYF. The chain recombines TRBV6-1 with TRBJ2-5; D gene unclear. CDR1 and CDR2 from the germline V gene are MNHNS and SASEGT. The length of the CDR3 is 14 residues. Between the trimmed V and J ends, which lost 7 bases and 5 bases, there was a span of 17 bases.

In DNA form, the CDR3 reads TGTGCCAGCAGCCCAGAGTCGGAATCCTACGAGCAGTACGTC. It yields the protein CASSPESESYEQYV. This rearrangement joins TRBV6-2 or TRBV6-3 to TRBJ2-7; D remains ambiguous. The CDR3 is 14 amino acids. The V and J ends lost 6 bases and 1 base respectively, with 13 bases between them. The germline gives CDR1 MNHEY, CDR2 SVGEGT.

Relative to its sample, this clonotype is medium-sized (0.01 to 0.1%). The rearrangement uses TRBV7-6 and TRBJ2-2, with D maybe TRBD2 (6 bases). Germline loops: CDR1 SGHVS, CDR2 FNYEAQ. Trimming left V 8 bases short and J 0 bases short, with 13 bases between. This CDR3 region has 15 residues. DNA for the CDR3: TGTGCCAGCTCCCGGGGGTACTCGAACACCGGGGAGCTGTTTTTT. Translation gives CASSRGYSNTGELFF.

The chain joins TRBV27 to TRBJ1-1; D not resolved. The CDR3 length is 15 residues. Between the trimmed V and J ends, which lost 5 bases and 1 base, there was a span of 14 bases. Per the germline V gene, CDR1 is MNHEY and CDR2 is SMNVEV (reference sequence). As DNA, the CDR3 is TGTGCCAGCAGTCTTTCCGGAGTCCAGAACACTGAAGCTTTCTTT. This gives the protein CASSLSGVQNTEAFF.

CDR3 nucleotides: TGTGCCAGCAGCGAGGCGACTAGCGGGGGAGATGAGCAGTTCTTC. Protein sequence: CASSEATSGGDEQFF. The chain recombines TRBV3-1 with TRBJ2-1; the match to TRBD2 covers 12 bases. The CDR3 spans 15 residues. CDR1 is LGHDT, CDR2 YNNKEL, per germline (reference sequence). Losses at the gene ends were 5 bases for V and 8 bases for J; bases not matched to a gene: 7.

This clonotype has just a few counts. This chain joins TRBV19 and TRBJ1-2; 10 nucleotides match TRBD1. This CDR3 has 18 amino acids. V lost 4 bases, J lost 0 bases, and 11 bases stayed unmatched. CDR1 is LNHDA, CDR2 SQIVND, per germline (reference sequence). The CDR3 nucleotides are TGTGCCAGTAGTACACCCCGGGACAGGGGTTCAGCTAACTATGGCTACACCTTC. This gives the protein CASSTPRDRGSANYGYTF. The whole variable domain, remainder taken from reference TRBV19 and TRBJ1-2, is DGGITQSPKYLFRKEGQNVTLSCEQNLNHDAMYWYRQDPGQGLRLIYYSQIVNDFQKGDIAEGYSVSREKKESFPLTVTSAQKNPTAFYLCASSTPRDRGSANYGYTFGSGTRLTVV.

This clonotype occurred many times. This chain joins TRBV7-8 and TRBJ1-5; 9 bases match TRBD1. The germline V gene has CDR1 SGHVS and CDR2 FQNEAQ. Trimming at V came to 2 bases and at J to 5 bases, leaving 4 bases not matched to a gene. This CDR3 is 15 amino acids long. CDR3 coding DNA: TGTGCCAGCAGCTTAAAATGGACAGGGGATCAGCCCCAGCATTTT. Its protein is CASSLKWTGDQPQHF.

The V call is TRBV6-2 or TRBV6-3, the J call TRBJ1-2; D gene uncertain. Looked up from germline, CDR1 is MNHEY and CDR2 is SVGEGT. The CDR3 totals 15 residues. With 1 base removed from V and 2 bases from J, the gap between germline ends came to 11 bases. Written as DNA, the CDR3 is TGTGCCAGCAGTTACTTTCGGGGATCGAACTATGGCTACACCTTC. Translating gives CASSYFRGSNYGYTF.

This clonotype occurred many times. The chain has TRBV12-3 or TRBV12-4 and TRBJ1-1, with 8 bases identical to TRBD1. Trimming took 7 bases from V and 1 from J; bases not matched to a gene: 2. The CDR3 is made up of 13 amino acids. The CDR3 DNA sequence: TGTGCCAGCAACGGACAGGGGAACACTGAAGCTTTCTTT. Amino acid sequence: CASNGQGNTEAFF.

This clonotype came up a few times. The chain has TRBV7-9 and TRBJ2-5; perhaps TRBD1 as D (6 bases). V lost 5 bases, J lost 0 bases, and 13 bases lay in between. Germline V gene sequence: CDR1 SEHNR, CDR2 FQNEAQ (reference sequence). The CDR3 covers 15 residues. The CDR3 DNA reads TGTGCCAGCAGCCCTCGGACAGAGAACCAAGAGACCCAGTACTTC. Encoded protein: CASSPRTENQETQYF. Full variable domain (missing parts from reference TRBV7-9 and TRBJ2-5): DTGVSQNPRHKITKRGQNVTFRCDPISEHNRLYWYRQTLGQGPEFLTYFQNEAQLEKSRLLSDRFSAERPKGSFSTLEIQRTEQGDSAMYLCASSPRTENQETQYFGPGTRLLVL.

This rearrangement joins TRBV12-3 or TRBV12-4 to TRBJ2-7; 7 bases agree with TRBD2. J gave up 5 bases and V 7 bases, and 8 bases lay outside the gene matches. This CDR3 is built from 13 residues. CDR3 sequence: CASTPGLYHEQYF. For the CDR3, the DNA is TGTGCCAGCACCCCGGGACTATACCACGAGCAGTACTTC.